The 24 T cell receptor beta chains given below trace back to one sample, sequenced in a study of blood T cell repertoires in COVID-19. Produced via immunoSEQ multiplex PCR; TCRdb's table is partial and in-frame only. The table lists around 190,000 clones, approximately 84% of them singletons. The specimen sequenced was PBMCs or T cells enriched from blood (not recorded which). Every receptor here comes from a woman aged 30 to 39 who had recovered from COVID-19.

The V call is TRBV7-8, the J call TRBJ2-7; 8 bases are shared with TRBD1. Germline lookup yields CDR1 SGHVS and CDR2 FQNEAQ. V shed 1 base, J shed 7 bases, and the junction held 9 bases outside the gene matches. The CDR3 extends over 15 amino acids. The CDR3 nucleotides read TGTGCCAGCAGCTTAGATGGGACAGGCGGTAGTGAGCAGTACGTC. It is translated as CASSLDGTGGSEQYV.

The gene calls are TRBV6-5 and TRBJ1-2, with no clear D. CDR1 is MNHEY, CDR2 SVGAGI, per germline. CDR3 length equals 12 residues. Deletions cut 0 bases from V and 7 bases from J, with 6 bases between. CDR3 region: CASSYSRGGYTF. For the CDR3, the DNA is TGTGCCAGCAGTTACTCGAGAGGTGGCTACACCTTC.

The genes are TRBV29-1 and TRBJ1-2; 11 nucleotides match TRBD1. J lost 4 bases, V lost 7 bases, and 8 bases had no gene match. There are 14 residues in the CDR3. Germline V gene lookup returns CDR1 SQVTM and CDR2 ANQGSEA. The CDR3 nucleotides are TGCAGCGACTTCGGGACAGGGGGAATCTATGGCTACACCTTC. This translates into CSDFGTGGIYGYTF.

The chain combines TRBV4-2 with TRBJ1-1, with 8 bases fitting TRBD1. The length of the CDR3 is 16 residues. Per the germline V gene, CDR1 is LGHNA and CDR2 is YNFKEQ. V was pared by 1 base and J by 6 bases, with 10 bases of the junction left unmatched. The CDR3 spells CASSQARRQGRAEAFF. CDR3 nucleotide sequence: TGTGCCAGCAGCCAAGCCAGACGACAGGGGCGGGCTGAAGCTTTCTTT.

The chain recombines TRBV18 with TRBJ1-2; D may be TRBD1 (6 bases). The CDR3 has 15 residues. V was pared by 3 bases and J by 7 bases, with 18 bases between. The germline CDR1 and CDR2 sequences are KGHSH and LQKENI. This CDR3 reads CASSPSRGGFAGYTF. For the CDR3, the DNA is TGTGCCAGCTCACCTTCTAGGGGGGGTTTCGCTGGCTACACCTTC.

The chain joins TRBV18 to TRBJ2-5; D might be TRBD1 (5 bases). CDR1 and CDR2 from the germline V gene are KGHSH and LQKENI. CDR3 length: 12 residues. The V and J ends lost 1 base and 5 bases respectively, with 5 bases between them. CDR3 loop: CASSPQGETQYF. CDR3 nucleotides: TGTGCCAGCTCACCACAGGGGGAGACCCAGTACTTC.

V usage is TRBV6-5 and J usage is TRBJ1-1; D possibly corresponds to TRBD1 (6 bases). The CDR3 consists of 11 residues. In germline, CDR1 is MNHEY, CDR2 SVGAGI. V gave up 5 bases and J gave up 6 bases, with 7 bases separating them. Here the CDR3 DNA reads TGTGCCAGCAGTACAGGGCCTGAAGCTTTCTTT. This translates into CASSTGPEAFF.

The chain carries TRBV19 and TRBJ1-5; weak D call: TRBD1 (6 bases). Germline values: CDR1 LNHDA, CDR2 SQIVND (reference sequence). The CDR3 runs 15 residues. V gave up 4 bases and J gave up 3 bases, with 13 bases separating them. The CDR3: CASSTLGQFNQPQHF. The CDR3 coding sequence is TGTGCCAGTAGTACACTTGGACAGTTCAATCAGCCCCAGCATTTT.

The chain combines TRBV6-5 with TRBJ1-6, with TRBD1 identical over 7 bases. The junction had 7 bases not matched to a gene; V was cut back by 4 bases and J by 7 bases. There are 15 residues in the CDR3. The V gene's germline CDR1 is MNHEY and CDR2 SVGAGI. The CDR3 region is CASSLWGTANSPLHF. CDR3 bases: TGTGCCAGCAGTTTATGGGGGACAGCGAATTCACCCCTCCACTTT.

The chain combines TRBV30 with TRBJ1-5; no reliable D call. The CDR3 runs 12 residues. Trimming took 0 bases from V and 6 from J, leaving 6 bases between them. Germline V gives CDR1 GTSNPN, CDR2 SVGIG (reference sequence). DNA of the CDR3: TGTGCCTGGAGTGTACGGGGTCAGCCCCAGCATTTT. Its protein is CAWSVRGQPQHF.

This chain links TRBV4-1 with TRBJ1-2, with 9 bases that match TRBD1. The CDR3 consists of 15 residues. Germline assignment: CDR1 MGHRA and CDR2 YSYEKL. Trimming at V came to 6 bases and at J to 1 base, leaving 6 bases not matched to a gene. The CDR3 DNA follows: TGCGCCAGCAGTCAACCGGGACAGGGTAACTATGGCTACACCTTC. Its protein product is CASSQPGQGNYGYTF.

In its sample, this clone was seen once. CDR3 in DNA: TGTGCCAGCAGCCACCGGGGTGAAAAACTGTTTTTT. This translates into CASSHRGEKLFF. V usage is TRBV28 and J usage is TRBJ1-4; D is unclear. The V gene lost 6 bases and the J gene lost 7 bases, with 9 bases spanning the gap. The CDR3 contains 12 residues. Germline CDR1 reads MDHEN; CDR2 reads SYDVKM.

This CDR3 is CATSTTEQYSNQPQHF. The CDR3 nucleotides read TGTGCCACCAGCACGACAGAACAATATAGCAATCAGCCCCAGCATTTT. The rearrangement joins TRBV15 to TRBJ1-5; perhaps TRBD1 as D (5 bases). The V gene's germline CDR1 is LNHNV and CDR2 YYDKDF (reference sequence). Trimming took 4 bases from V and 0 from J, leaving 13 bases between them. This CDR3 region has 16 residues.

This chain joins TRBV6-5 and TRBJ1-2; 7 bases map to TRBD1. V shed 2 bases and J 4 bases; nucleotides not matched to a gene: 7. The CDR3 length is 15 residues. Germline-derived CDR1 and CDR2 are MNHEY and SVGAGI. The DNA of the CDR3 is TGTGCCAGCAGTTACGGTCCGGGACAGCCCTATGGCTACACCTTC. As protein: CASSYGPGQPYGYTF.

The chain has TRBV6-4 and TRBJ2-1; D is perhaps TRBD2 (6 bases). This CDR3 contains 14 residues. Germline V gene data show CDR1 as MRHNA and CDR2 as SNTAGT. The V end was cut by 3 bases, the J end by 0 bases, with 6 bases between. The CDR3 here is CASSERGSYNEQFF. The CDR3 nucleotides read TGTGCCAGCAGTGAGCGGGGCTCCTACAATGAGCAGTTCTTC.

The V gene is TRBV3-1 (or the pseudogene TRBV3-2), the J gene TRBJ1-2, with 9 bases identical to TRBD1. The V and J ends lost 5 bases and 7 bases, in that order; junction bases with no gene match: 5. CDR1 is LGHDT and CDR2 is YNNKEL in the germline V gene (reference sequence). This CDR3 is built from 13 residues. In nucleotides, the CDR3 is TGTGCCAGCAGCTTAGGACAGGGGTTTGGCTACACCTTC. This encodes CASSLGQGFGYTF.

The J gene is TRBJ2-1, the V gene TRBV28, with 11 bases fitting TRBD2. This CDR3 region has 15 residues. The germline gives CDR1 MDHEN, CDR2 SYDVKM. V trimming: 3 bases; J trimming: 7 bases; junction bases outside the gene matches: 5. The CDR3 nucleotides read TGTGCCAGCAGTTTTTGGCTAGCGGGAGGAAATGAGCAGTTCTTC. Translated, it gives CASSFWLAGGNEQFF.

This clone was picked up a small number of times. V gene TRBV28 combines with J gene TRBJ1-5; TRBD1 might be the D (5 bases). Germline lookup yields CDR1 MDHEN and CDR2 SYDVKM. The CDR3 runs 16 residues. V gave up 6 bases and J gave up 7 bases, with 22 bases separating them. CDR3 region: CASRLRGGVDPQPQHF. The CDR3 nucleotides are TGTGCCAGCAGACTCCGGGGGGGGGTAGATCCCCAGCCCCAGCATTTT.

The V call is TRBV25-1, the J call TRBJ1-4; a possible D gene is TRBD1 (6 bases). Looked up from germline, CDR1 is MGHDK and CDR2 is SYGVNS. The CDR3 is 13 residues long. Trimming took 8 bases from V and 8 from J, leaving 15 bases between them. The CDR3: CASATGNGEKLFF. CDR3 sequence (DNA): TGTGCCAGCGCTACAGGGAACGGGGAAAAACTGTTTTTT.

This chain uses TRBV19 with TRBJ1-4; possibly TRBD1 for D (5 bases). The CDR3 consists of 16 residues. V lost 3 bases and J 0 bases, leaving 11 bases between the germline ends. Germline loops: CDR1 LNHDA, CDR2 SQIVND (reference sequence). CDR3 nucleotides: TGTGCCAGTAGTATTGGGGCTATAACAACTAATGAAAAACTGTTTTTT. Amino acids: CASSIGAITTNEKLFF.

The V and J genes are TRBV27 and TRBJ1-2; 7 bases map to TRBD1. This CDR3 region has 13 residues. With 3 bases clipped from V and 8 bases from J, the junction kept 6 bases outside the gene matches. The V gene's germline CDR1 is MNHEY and CDR2 SMNVEV (reference sequence). Written as DNA, the CDR3 is TGTGCCAGCAGTTTTCGACAGGGCGGAGGCTACACCTTC. Its translation is CASSFRQGGGYTF.

V gene TRBV28 combines with J gene TRBJ2-2, with TRBD1 as a possible D gene (7 bases). CDR1 MDHEN and CDR2 SYDVKM come from the germline V gene. The CDR3 spans 14 residues. Between the trimmed V and J ends, which lost 6 bases and 5 bases, there was a span of 13 bases. The CDR3 bases are TGTGCCAGCAGCTTGGCAGGGGGGACCGGGGAGCTGTTTTTT. This encodes CASSLAGGTGELFF.

This chain connects TRBV24-1 to TRBJ1-2, with 11 bases matching TRBD1. Trimming cost V 4 bases and J 4 bases; bases outside gene matches: 1. The germline gives CDR1 KGHDR, CDR2 SFDVKD. The CDR3 contains 14 residues. The chain's CDR3 is CATSEGQGAYGYTF. DNA of the CDR3: TGTGCCACCAGTGAAGGACAGGGGGCCTATGGCTACACCTTC.

The chain has TRBV24-1 and TRBJ2-4; the match to TRBD1 covers 10 bases. Per the germline V gene, CDR1 is KGHDR and CDR2 is SFDVKD. V trimming: 5 bases; J trimming: 0 bases; junction bases outside the gene matches: 12. This CDR3 region has 19 residues. Here the CDR3 reads CATSATGTGDSIAKNIQYF. In DNA, the CDR3 is TGTGCCACCAGTGCTACAGGGACAGGGGATTCTATAGCCAAAAACATTCAGTACTTC.